This T cell receptor beta chain was retrieved from a study of post-analysis software for immune sequencing data. Study at large: There were relapsing-remitting, secondary progressive and progressive-relapsing multiple sclerosis among the disease courses included. The study's findings and limits: There was significantly lower normalized Chao1 diversity in multiple sclerosis patients than in controls. Elevated frequency relative to controls characterized roughly 5 TRBV segments in patients, TRBV5-6, TRBV5-1 and TRBV20-1 among them. Co-batched samples clustered tightly together by F measure.

Unique molecular identifiers tagged the TCR beta cDNA libraries. TCRdb re-called the PCR reads with MiXCR, one entry per CDR3 protein. The data hold about 200,000 distinct CDR3 sequences, with around 29% observed a single time. This clonotype was counted at least ten times. Its antigen is undetermined. CDR1 is MNHEY, CDR2 SMNVEV, per germline (reference sequence). Trimming cost V 5 bases and J 1 base, with 9 bases left between them. This CDR3 comprises 15 residues. The clonotype comes from a girl aged 2-17 years with multiple sclerosis. The sequencing sample was made of blood. The V gene is TRBV27, the J gene TRBJ2-6; D is possibly TRBD1 (6 bases). The CDR3 loop is CASSPGQSGANVLTF. The CDR3 nucleotides are TGTGCCAGCAGTCCCGGACAGTCTGGGGCCAACGTCCTGACTTTC.